The T cell receptor (beta chain) described here comes from a study of blood T cell repertoires in COVID-19. The CDR3 spans 16 residues. V shed 1 base, J shed 0 bases, and the junction held 3 bases outside the gene matches. CDR1 is LGHDT, CDR2 YNNKEL, per germline (reference sequence). This table comes from immunoSEQ multiplex PCR, and its TCRdb copy is limited to in-frame clones, with some not included. The data show approximately 54,000 clones, about four fifths seen once. The source is an older woman with acute or convalescent COVID-19. The chain recombines TRBV3-1 (or the pseudogene TRBV3-2) with TRBJ1-3, with 7 bases aligning to TRBD1. The sequenced sample was peripheral blood. The chain's CDR3 is CASSQGRGSSGNTIYF. The CDR3 coding sequence is TGTGCCAGCAGCCAAGGCAGGGGGAGCTCTGGAAACACCATATATTTT.